This T cell receptor (beta chain) was sequenced for a study of OX40 agonist ivuxolimab in advanced cancers. Background on the whole study: The costimulatory receptor OX40 (CD134) was targeted by ivuxolimab, a fully human IgG2 agonistic monoclonal antibody. Intravenous ivuxolimab was administered to patients every 2 weeks at six dose levels: 0.01, 0.1, 0.3, 1.5, 3 and 10 mg/kg. Of the approximately 53 patients in dose escalation, around 20 had hepatocellular carcinoma, about 15 had melanoma, 9 had renal cell carcinoma and 9 had head and neck cancer. In the dose-escalation cohort, 70% to 85% of patients were male, and the mean age was approximately 60 years, with a range of roughly 20 to 79. Prior anti-PD-1, anti-PD-L1 or anti-CTLA-4 therapy was permitted, and 40% to 50% of dose-escalation patients had received checkpoint inhibitors. Partial responses were achieved by three dose-escalation patients, of whom one had hepatocellular carcinoma and two had cutaneous melanoma. The purpose of peripheral TCRbeta sequencing was to test whether ivuxolimab changed TCR sequence diversity and led to clonal T-cell expansion. The monotherapy dose-escalation portion (N of about 57 patients) of the phase I ivuxolimab trial is reported in the paper. Broad study findings and their caveats: At doses of 0.1 to 3.0 mg/kg, clonal expansion of both CD4+ and CD8+ T cells in blood was seen between baseline and week 6. The antigen specificity of the clonally expanded peripheral T cells was not determined. Low levels of normalized T-cell clonal expansion were also seen in some patients who did not respond. After ivuxolimab, expanded clones were on average more numerous among CD8+ T cells than among CD4+ T cells. Partial responders in the 0.1-3.0 mg/kg groups had among the lowest normalized peripheral clonal expansion, especially among CD8+ T cells.

The trial excluded patients who had a history of autoimmune disease or who were on systemic immunosuppression. In every dose cohort, peripheral blood was drawn for TCR sequencing at baseline, cycle 4 day 1, and cycle 7 day 1. Samples were obtained from an open-label, multicenter, first-in-human phase I dose-escalation trial of ivuxolimab. Adults with locally advanced or metastatic head and neck squamous cell, hepatocellular, melanoma or renal cell carcinoma were enrolled in the trial. Before TCR sequencing, CD4+ and CD8+ T cells were separately sorted from peripheral blood. Genomic DNA was isolated from the sorted cells so that the TCRbeta CDR3 region could be sequenced. TCRbeta CDR3 regions were sequenced using the immunoSEQ Assay. TCRdb holds this immuneACCESS table with in-frame rearrangements only. Some clones are missing; in checked studies, unresolved V genes explain under half, and the rest has no known cause. The sample contains approximately 110,000 clones, 92% of them found a single time. Roughly 0.85% of the sample belongs to the ten largest clones.

A word on this clone: The antigen this receptor binds is unknown. Per-base quality was not reported, and no clone a single base away is much larger than it.

The CDR3 runs 15 amino acids, cysteine and phenylalanine included. Only CDR3 DNA is held: 45 bases, read in frame from base 1. Looking up the germline V gene (reference sequence) yields CDR1 LNHDA and CDR2 SQIVND. V is trimmed back by 9 bases and J by 4 bases, and the junction contains 10 bases that no gene match accounts for. This material consisted of CD4+ or CD8+ T cells sorted from blood, taken in a trial of the OX40 agonist ivuxolimab. The sequence joins TRBV19 to TRBJ2-3; the central 10 bases match TRBD2. The source is an adult with an advanced solid tumor such as melanoma, head and neck, liver or kidney cancer. The CDR3 is CASRTSGGVADTQYF. The bases are TGTGCCAGCCGGACTAGCGGTGGAGTCGCAGATACGCAGTATTTT.